The 29 T cell receptor beta chains below were found in one sample sequenced in a study of regulatory T cells in long-lasting Graves disease. Time point: newly diagnosed GD, antithyroid drugs for less than 3 months. From PBMCs, RNA was extracted and then used to make the TCR library. iRepertoire HTBI primers and Arm-PCR of CDR3 regions built TCR beta libraries. TCRdb fed the multiplex PCR reads into MiXCR, producing one record per CDR3 protein. The sample consists of hundreds of thousands of distinct CDR3 sequences, approximately 16% of them appearing once. These same data were also listed under a study on T cells in Graves' hyperthyroidism and ophthalmopathy.

The input for sequencing was peripheral blood mononuclear cells (PBMCs), taken at new diagnosis, from a patient treated with antithyroid drugs. The source is a woman aged 40 to 65 with Graves disease.

The sample holds many counts of this clonotype. The chain joins TRBV11-2 to TRBJ2-1; 12 nucleotides line up with TRBD2. Trimming removed 9 bases from V and 4 bases from J; junction bases left unmatched: 4. CDR3 size: 14 residues. The germline gives CDR1 SGHAT, CDR2 FQNNGV. As DNA, the CDR3 is TGTGCCAGTTGTCTAGCGGGGGGGTACAATGAGCAGTTCTTC. It specifies CASCLAGGYNEQFF.

This clonotype occurred many times. The genes are TRBV12-3 or TRBV12-4 and TRBJ1-2; no definite D call. This CDR3 comprises 13 residues. V lost 0 bases, J lost 11 bases, and 13 bases lay in between. DNA of the CDR3: TGTGCCAGCAGTTTAGCAAGCCCAGTGGTGTACACCTTC. Protein: CASSLASPVVYTF.

This clonotype has a count of ten or more. This sequence joins TRBV20-1 and TRBJ1-5; D gene ambiguous. The CDR3 is made up of 12 amino acids. Germline values: CDR1 DFQATT, CDR2 SNEGSKA (reference sequence). V was cut by 5 bases and J by 2 bases, with 7 bases left in between. This CDR3 reads CSASPRNQPQHF. The CDR3 nucleotides are TGCAGTGCTTCCCCTCGCAATCAGCCCCAGCATTTT.

This clonotype occurred a few times. The V call is TRBV28, the J call TRBJ2-7; D is ambiguous. Per the germline V gene, CDR1 is MDHEN and CDR2 is SYDVKM. V lost 3 bases to trimming and J lost 2 bases, with 5 bases between them. This CDR3 contains 12 residues. The CDR3 spells CASSFRPYEQYF. The CDR3 coding sequence is TGTGCCAGCAGTTTTCGGCCCTACGAGCAGTACTTC.

The V and J genes are TRBV10-3 and TRBJ2-2, with TRBD1 matching over 8 bases. The CDR3 length is 15 residues. The J segment lost 5 bases and the V segment lost 5 bases, leaving 7 bases of the junction unmatched. Germline V lookup: CDR1 ENHRY, CDR2 SYGVKD. DNA of the CDR3: TGTGCCATCAGTAGGACAGGGAGTGAAACCGGGGAGCTGTTTTTT. Its protein is CAISRTGSETGELFF.

This clonotype came up a few times. The V and J genes are TRBV3-1 and TRBJ1-6; no firm D call. This CDR3 contains 16 residues. From germline, CDR1 is LGHDT and CDR2 YNNKEL (reference sequence). The V and J ends lost 3 bases and 0 bases respectively, with 9 bases between them. CDR3 DNA: TGTGCCAGCAGCCACAGCCAGAGCTCCTATAATTCACCCCTCCACTTT. It translates to CASSHSQSSYNSPLHF.

This clonotype was seen only a few times. V gene TRBV20-1 combines with J gene TRBJ2-5; no reliable D call. Germline CDR1 and CDR2: DFQATT and SNEGSKA (reference sequence). CDR3 length: 11 amino acids. V was shortened by 5 bases and J by 5 bases, with 9 bases between the two germline ends. For the CDR3, the DNA is TGCAGTGCTGCAAATTTGGAGACCCAGTACTTC. Translating gives CSAANLETQYF.

In its sample, this clonotype was seen a few times. The chain links TRBV12-3 or TRBV12-4 to TRBJ2-6, with 7 nucleotides matching TRBD2. J gave up 4 bases and V 3 bases, and 6 bases lay outside the gene matches. The CDR3 runs 16 residues. The chain's CDR3 is CASSFVGGGGANVLTF. CDR3 coding DNA: TGTGCCAGCAGTTTTGTGGGGGGGGGAGGGGCCAACGTCCTGACTTTC.

V is TRBV7-2 and J is TRBJ2-5; TRBD1 matches at 7 bases. Germline lookup yields CDR1 SGHTA and CDR2 FQGNSA. J gave up 2 bases and V 5 bases, and 5 bases lay outside the gene matches. The CDR3 runs 14 residues. The CDR3 sequence is CASSRKGQQETQYF. For the CDR3, the DNA is TGTGCCAGCAGCCGCAAGGGACAGCAAGAGACCCAGTACTTC.

This chain links TRBV6-2 or TRBV6-3 with TRBJ1-5, with TRBD1 matching over 10 bases. The V segment lost 6 bases and the J segment 6 bases; nucleotides outside the gene matches: 11. Germline lookup yields CDR1 MNHEY and CDR2 SVGEGT. The CDR3 length is 16 residues. The CDR3 DNA follows: TGTGCCAGCAGGGCCTCCGGGACAGGGGAAGGTCAGCCCCAGCATTTT. It translates to CASRASGTGEGQPQHF.

This clonotype occurred a few times. V usage is TRBV5-1 and J usage is TRBJ1-5; 7 positions match TRBD1. V lost 1 base and J lost 3; bases outside the gene matches: 19. The CDR3 length is 20 residues. Germline V gene sequence: CDR1 SGHRS, CDR2 YFSETQ. CDR3 DNA: TGCGCCAGCAGCTTGTTAAAAGACAGGGTTTTTCTTCCCGACAATCAGCCCCAGCATTTT. It yields the protein CASSLLKDRVFLPDNQPQHF.

This clonotype was picked up a small number of times. The CDR3 sequence: CASSQPLPGFSPLHF. CDR3 bases: TGCGCCAGCAGCCAACCATTACCGGGGTTTAGCCCCCTCCACTTT. The gene calls are TRBV4-1 and TRBJ1-6; D is ambiguous. V was shortened by 2 bases and J by 13 bases, with 18 bases between the two germline ends. From germline, CDR1 is MGHRA and CDR2 YSYEKL. The CDR3 totals 15 residues.

The chain joins TRBV30 to TRBJ2-3; the D gene is possibly TRBD1 (6 bases). The CDR3 loop spans 13 amino acids. V dropped 0 bases and J dropped 10 bases, with 14 bases sitting between them. Germline loops: CDR1 GTSNPN, CDR2 SVGIG (reference sequence). In DNA, the CDR3 is TGTGCCTGGAGTGTATTAGAAGCAGGGGCGCAGTATTTT. This gives the protein CAWSVLEAGAQYF.

This chain connects TRBV12-3 or TRBV12-4 to TRBJ1-6, with D hard to call. The CDR3 has 14 residues. The V end was cut by 6 bases, the J end by 4 bases, with 10 bases between. CDR3 nucleotides: TGTGCCAGCAGCCGGGAGGTTTATAATTCACCCCTCCACTTT. Its translation: CASSREVYNSPLHF.

This clonotype was detected many times. The gene calls are TRBV6-5 and TRBJ1-1, with D possibly TRBD1 on 5 matching bases. CDR1 is MNHEY and CDR2 is SVGAGI in the germline V gene. V lost 2 bases, J lost 3 bases, and 16 bases lay in between. The CDR3 length is 16 residues. CDR3 residues: CASSYAPGGGYTEAFF. CDR3 sequence (DNA): TGTGCCAGCAGTTACGCCCCGGGGGGAGGGTACACTGAAGCTTTCTTT.

The chain couples TRBV5-1 to TRBJ1-6, with TRBD1 matching over 7 bases. Trimming took 3 bases from V and 8 from J; bases not matched to a gene: 5. The CDR3 is 14 amino acids. Germline CDR1 SGHRS, CDR2 YFSETQ. Here the CDR3 reads CASSWTGFDSPLHF. The CDR3 DNA reads TGCGCCAGCAGCTGGACAGGTTTCGATTCACCCCTCCACTTT. The full variable domain, its missing parts supplied by reference TRBV5-1 and TRBJ1-6, is KAGVTQTPRYLIKTRGQQVTLSCSPISGHRSVSWYQQTPGQGLQFLFEYFSETQRNKGNFPGRFSGRQFSNSRSEMNVSTLELGDSALYLCASSWTGFDSPLHFGNGTRLTVT.

This chain joins TRBV18 and TRBJ2-3, with D tentatively TRBD1 (5 bases). V lost 6 bases and J lost 2, with 15 bases in between. Germline V gene data show CDR1 as KGHSH and CDR2 as LQKENI. This CDR3 region has 15 residues. This chain's CDR3 is CASSQQQGTTDTQYF. CDR3 DNA: TGTGCCAGCTCCCAGCAGCAGGGTACCACAGATACGCAGTATTTT.

The sample holds a few counts of this clonotype. The chain links TRBV6-1 to TRBJ2-1, with TRBD2 identical over 10 bases. Trimming removed 8 bases from V and 4 bases from J; junction bases left unmatched: 14. CDR3 size: 17 residues. Looked up from germline, CDR1 is MNHNS and CDR2 is SASEGT. CDR3 amino acids: CASFSNPGTSDYNEQFF. As DNA, the CDR3 is TGTGCCAGCTTTAGTAATCCCGGGACTAGCGATTACAATGAGCAGTTCTTC.

This clonotype was counted ten times or more. The chain employs TRBV27 and TRBJ2-5, with D unclear. The CDR3 is 16 amino acids. Germline CDR1 reads MNHEY; CDR2 reads SMNVEV (reference sequence). Trimming took off 5 bases at V and 4 bases at J, with 20 bases between the two ends. CDR3 sequence: CASSPLSRERGETQYF. CDR3 nucleotide sequence: TGTGCCAGCAGTCCCTTAAGTAGGGAAAGAGGAGAGACCCAGTACTTC.

The chain couples TRBV7-2 to TRBJ2-7; TRBD2 agrees at 9 bases. The CDR3 has 14 amino acids. CDR1 is SGHTA, CDR2 FQGNSA, per germline. Germline trimming cut 3 bases from V and 2 bases from J; bases unmatched to any gene: 2. DNA of the CDR3: TGTGCCAGCAGCTTGGGACTAGCCCCCTACGAGCAGTACTTC. Its translation is CASSLGLAPYEQYF.

This clonotype was detected many times. The CDR3 DNA reads as TGTGCCAGCAGTATAGCGGGGGGGCCTGGGAATGAGCAGTTCTTC. Translated: CASSIAGGPGNEQFF. The V call is TRBV2, the J call TRBJ2-1, with 11 bases identical to TRBD2. The CDR3 is 15 amino acids. Germline V gene sequence: CDR1 SNHLY, CDR2 FYNNEI. V lost 5 bases, J lost 7 bases, and 7 bases stayed unmatched. Based on the CDR3 plus reference TRBV2 and TRBJ2-1, the full variable domain is EPEVTQTPSHQVTQMGQEVILRCVPISNHLYFYWYRQILGQKVEFLVSFYNNEISEKSEIFDDQFSVERPDGSNFTLKIRSTKLEDSAMYFCASSIAGGPGNEQFFGPGTRLTVL.

This clonotype came up many times. Relative to the germline gene, one junction end is altered; a read error may explain this. The genes are TRBV5-1 and TRBJ1-2; no definite D call. The CDR3 is made up of 12 amino acids. The germline V gene has CDR1 SGHRS and CDR2 YFSETQ. The CDR3 DNA follows: TGTGCCAGCAGCTCAGACACCTATGGCTACACCTTC. Its protein is CASSSDTYGYTF.

This clonotype was seen at least ten times. No DNA is shown, since the ends of the CDR3 on it are uncertain; the CDR3 is the one TCRdb lists. The chain employs TRBV11-2 and TRBJ2-5. Germline V gene sequence: CDR1 SGHAT, CDR2 FQNNGV. Ends included, the CDR3 has 15 residues. The CDR3 sequence is CASSLSVSEGETQYF.

CDR3 protein: CASSLETGVYEQYF. The CDR3 DNA sequence: TGTGCCAGCAGCTTAGAGACAGGGGTCTACGAGCAGTACTTC. The rearrangement links TRBV7-9 to TRBJ2-7, with TRBD1 matching over 8 bases. The CDR3 has 14 amino acids. Losses at the gene ends were 1 base for V and 3 bases for J; bases not matched to a gene: 2. CDR1 and CDR2 from the germline V gene are SEHNR and FQNEAQ (reference sequence).

This clonotype came up many times. The rearrangement joins TRBV11-2 to TRBJ2-5, with a weak D call TRBD2 (5 bases). The germline gives CDR1 SGHAT, CDR2 FQNNGV. The CDR3 is 14 amino acids. V lost 5 bases and J 5 bases, leaving 15 bases between the germline ends. The CDR3 DNA reads TGTGCCAGCAGCCCGCCGCCGGGGTTGGAGACCCAGTACTTC. It is translated as CASSPPPGLETQYF.

The rearrangement uses TRBV4-2 and TRBJ1-1; D may be TRBD1 (5 bases). CDR3 length equals 15 residues. CDR1 is LGHNA and CDR2 is YNFKEQ in the germline V gene. Trimming cost V 2 bases and J 1 base, with 11 bases left between them. The CDR3 DNA reads TGTGCCAGCAGCCAACTCGGACATTCGAACACTGAAGCTTTCTTT. Translated, it gives CASSQLGHSNTEAFF.

This clonotype has more than one count but fewer than ten. The gene calls are TRBV4-1 and TRBJ2-7, with D possibly matching TRBD1 (6 bases). The CDR3 length is 14 residues. V was cut by 2 bases and J by 5 bases, with 13 bases left in between. Germline V lookup: CDR1 MGHRA, CDR2 YSYEKL. Written as DNA, the CDR3 is TGCGCCAGCAGCCAACCGGACAGATACGACGAGCAGTACTTC. It encodes CASSQPDRYDEQYF.

Note on this clonotype: The junction and the germline gene differ at one end; a read error may be behind it. This chain links TRBV7-7 with TRBJ2-5; TRBD2 aligns across 9 bases. This CDR3 is 15 amino acids long. The V gene's germline CDR1 is SSHAT and CDR2 FNYEAQ (reference sequence). CDR3 nucleotides: TGTGCTAGCAGCTTAGGCCTAGCGGGGAAAGAGACCCAGTACTTC. Its protein product is CASSLGLAGKETQYF.

This clonotype occurred many times. The J gene is TRBJ1-2, the V gene TRBV7-2, with 9 positions matching TRBD1. The CDR3 sequence is 15 residues long. Germline loops: CDR1 SGHTA, CDR2 FQGNSA. V lost 4 bases, J lost 8 bases, and 11 bases stayed unmatched. The CDR3 spells CASSSYWTGEKGYTF. CDR3 coding DNA: TGTGCCAGCAGCTCCTACTGGACAGGGGAAAAGGGCTACACCTTC.